This T cell receptor beta chain was captured in a study of T cells in Graves' hyperthyroidism and ophthalmopathy. The germline V gene encodes CDR1 MDHEN and CDR2 SYDVKM. V dropped 8 bases and J dropped 5; count of bases not matched to a gene: 2. CDR3 length: 12 amino acids. This clonotype was counted only a few times. From RNA transcripts, TCR beta CDR3 regions were amplified. HTBI primers drove first-round RT-PCR of the TCR CDR3. TCRdb reanalysed the multiplex PCR reads using MiXCR and keeps one entry per CDR3 protein. The table has hundreds of thousands of distinct CDR3 sequences, about 14% seen once.

The J gene is TRBJ1-2, the V gene TRBV28; 10 positions match TRBD1. The sequencing sample was made of blood. The TCR originated in a woman aged 50 to 60 with Graves' ophthalmopathy. CDR3 DNA sequence: TGTGCCAGCGGGGACAGGGGTTATGGCTACACCTTC. This translates into CASGDRGYGYTF.